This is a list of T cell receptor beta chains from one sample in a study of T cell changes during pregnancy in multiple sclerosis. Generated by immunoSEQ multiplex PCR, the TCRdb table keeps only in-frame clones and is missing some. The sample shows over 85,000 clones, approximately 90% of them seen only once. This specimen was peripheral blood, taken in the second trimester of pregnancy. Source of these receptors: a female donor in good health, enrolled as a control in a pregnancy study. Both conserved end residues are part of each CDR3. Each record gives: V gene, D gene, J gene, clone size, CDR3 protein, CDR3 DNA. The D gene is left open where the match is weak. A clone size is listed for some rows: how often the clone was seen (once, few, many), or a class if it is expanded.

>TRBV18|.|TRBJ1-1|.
CASSQTGMNTEAFF
TGTGCCAGCTCTCAGACAGGCATGAACACTGAAGCTTTCTTT
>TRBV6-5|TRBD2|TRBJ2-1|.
CASREGGPYNEQFF
TGTGCCAGCAGGGAGGGAGGGCCCTACAATGAGCAGTTCTTC
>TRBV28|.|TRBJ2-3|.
CASSLLGDTQYF
TGTGCCAGCAGTTTACTGGGCGATACGCAGTATTTT
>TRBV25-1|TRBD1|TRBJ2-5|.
CASRQLGTGGDQETQYF
TGTGCCAGCAGGCAATTAGGGACAGGGGGAGACCAAGAGACCCAGTACTTC
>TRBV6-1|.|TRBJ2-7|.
CASILNLLEQYF
TGTGCCAGCATTTTAAATCTTCTCGAGCAGTACTTC
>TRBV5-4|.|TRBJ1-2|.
CASSLYGSVLYGYTF
TGTGCCAGCAGCTTGTACGGCAGCGTCCTCTATGGCTACACCTTC
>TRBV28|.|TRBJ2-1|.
CASMSGTTPSSYNEQFF
TGTGCCAGCATGTCAGGTACGACCCCGAGCTCCTACAATGAGCAGTTCTTC
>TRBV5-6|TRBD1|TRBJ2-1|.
CASRQGTINEQFF
TGTGCCAGCCGACAGGGAACCATCAATGAGCAGTTCTTC
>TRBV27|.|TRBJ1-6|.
CASSLSRNNSPLHF
TGTGCCAGCAGTTTATCGCGGAATAATTCACCCCTCCACTTT
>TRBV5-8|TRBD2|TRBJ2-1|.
CASSLVRLAGSEQFF
TGTGCCAGCAGCTTGGTAAGGCTAGCGGGAAGTGAGCAGTTCTTC
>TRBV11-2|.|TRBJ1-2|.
CASSFFPPRRNYGYTF
TGTGCCAGCAGCTTCTTCCCCCCCCGGCGGAACTATGGCTACACCTTC
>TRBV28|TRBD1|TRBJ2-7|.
CASSLSRRTGGYEQYF
TGTGCCAGCAGTTTATCTCGCAGGACAGGGGGATACGAGCAGTACTTC
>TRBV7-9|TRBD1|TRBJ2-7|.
CASSSRDRGAYEQYF
TGTGCCAGCAGCTCCCGGGACAGGGGAGCCTACGAGCAGTACTTC
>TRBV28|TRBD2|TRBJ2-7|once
CASSPGTSGRGSYEQYF
TGTGCCAGCAGCCCCGGGACTAGCGGGAGAGGGTCCTACGAGCAGTACTTC
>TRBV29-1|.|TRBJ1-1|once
CSAGAGAPEAFF
TGCAGCGCTGGGGCAGGGGCCCCTGAAGCTTTCTTT
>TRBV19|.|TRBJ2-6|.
CASSIGQIGISGANVLTF
TGTGCCAGTAGTATAGGACAGATTGGGATCTCTGGGGCCAACGTCCTGACTTTC
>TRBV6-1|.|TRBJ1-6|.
CASSEEYGYSYNSPLHF
TGTGCCAGCAGTGAAGAATACGGCTACAGTTATAATTCACCCCTCCACTTT
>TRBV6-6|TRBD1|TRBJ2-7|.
CASSYSGQSYEQYF
TGTGCCAGCAGTTACTCGGGACAGTCCTACGAGCAGTACTTC
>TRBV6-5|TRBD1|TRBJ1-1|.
CASSSLRTGPFEAFF
TGTGCCAGCAGTTCTCTAAGGACAGGGCCATTTGAAGCTTTCTTT
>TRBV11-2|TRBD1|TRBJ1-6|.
CASSSRGLGSPLHF
TGTGCCAGCAGCTCCAGGGGGCTCGGTTCACCCCTCCACTTT
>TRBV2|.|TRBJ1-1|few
CASSEASGRGTEAFF
TGTGCCAGCAGTGAGGCTTCAGGCCGGGGCACTGAAGCTTTCTTT
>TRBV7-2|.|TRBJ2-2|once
CASSSVNTGELFF
TGTGCCAGCAGCTCAGTGAACACCGGGGAGCTGTTTTTT
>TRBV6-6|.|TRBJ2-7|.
CASMERAYEQYF
TGTGCCAGCATGGAGCGGGCCTACGAGCAGTACTTC
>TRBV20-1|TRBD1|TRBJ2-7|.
CGGQGPYEQYF
TGCGGGGGACAGGGCCCCTACGAGCAGTACTTC
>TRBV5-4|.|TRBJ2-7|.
CASSLTQGDYEQYF
TGTGCCAGCAGCTTGACACAGGGAGACTACGAGCAGTACTTC
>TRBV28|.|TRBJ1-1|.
CASSFSSSEAFF
TGTGCCAGCAGTTTTAGCTCTTCTGAAGCTTTCTTT
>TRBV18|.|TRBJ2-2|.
CASSPFQGTGELFF
TGTGCCAGCTCACCCTTCCAGGGAACCGGGGAGCTGTTTTTT
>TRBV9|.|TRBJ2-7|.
CASSAYRDTSYEQYF
TGTGCCAGCAGCGCGTACAGGGATACCTCTTACGAGCAGTACTTC
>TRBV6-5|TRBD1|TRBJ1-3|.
CASSYSLGQGGNTIYF
TGTGCCAGCAGTTACTCGTTGGGACAGGGGGGAAACACCATATATTTT
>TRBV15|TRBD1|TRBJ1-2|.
CATSRGGQGRINYGYTF
TGTGCCACCAGCAGGGGAGGACAGGGTCGGATTAACTATGGCTACACCTTC